Following are 5 T cell receptor beta chains from one sample sequenced in a study of molecular identifiers for immune sequencing clone quantification. MiXCR, run by TCRdb on the PCR reads, gives a single entry per CDR3 protein. Among 60,000 to 70,000 distinct CDR3 sequences listed, roughly a fifth were seen once. The sample taken for sequencing was naive CD8+ T cells from blood, with Jurkat cell RNA spiked in. Subset given: FACS-sorted CD8+CD4-CCR7+CD45RA+ naive T cells. The receptor source for this set is a human donor in good health. Some libraries in this study had Jurkat cell RNA spiked in.

This chain connects TRBV5-3 to TRBJ1-1; perhaps TRBD1 as D (5 bases). TRBV5-3 qualifies as an ORF whose function is uncertain. This CDR3 comprises 12 residues. The V end was cut by 8 bases, the J end by 8 bases, with 16 bases between. The CDR3 DNA follows: TGTGCCAGTAGTTTGGGGGGGGACGAAGCTTTCTTT. Protein sequence: CASSLGGDEAFF.

About this clonotype: A much larger clone differs by one base, so this may be a read error. The genes are TRBV10-3 and TRBJ2-7, with D unresolved. Looked up from germline, CDR1 is ENHRY and CDR2 is SYGVKD. The CDR3 runs to 15 residues. CDR3: CAIRELTLSSYEQYF. The CDR3 DNA reads TGTGCCATCAGAGAGTTGACACTGAGCTCCTACGAGCAGTACTTC.

This clonotype was picked up many times. V is TRBV4-1 and J is TRBJ2-5, with 7 bases lining up with TRBD1. This CDR3 region has 17 residues. V was pared by 0 bases and J by 1 base, with 8 bases of the junction left unmatched. CDR1 is MGHRA, CDR2 YSYEKL, per germline. CDR3 protein: CASSQDWGQGVQETQYF. DNA for the CDR3: TGCGCCAGCAGCCAAGATTGGGGCCAGGGGGTCCAAGAGACCCAGTACTTC.

The sample holds a few counts of this clonotype. V usage is TRBV6-6 and J usage is TRBJ2-7, with 9 bases aligning to TRBD2. V lost 6 bases and J lost 5; bases outside the gene matches: 5. From germline, CDR1 is MNHNY and CDR2 SVGAGI (reference sequence). The CDR3 contains 13 residues. CDR3 amino acids: CASSFRTSDEQYF. In nucleotides, the CDR3 is TGTGCCAGCAGCTTCAGGACTAGCGACGAGCAGTACTTC.

This clonotype was observed a few times. The junction and the germline gene differ at one end; a read error may be behind it. CDR3 in DNA: TGTACCAGCAGCTTGGGAGGGGGCTTAACTGAAGCTTTCTTT. The encoded protein is CTSSLGGGLTEAFF. The chain recombines TRBV5-6 with TRBJ1-1, with 7 positions matching TRBD1. Germline values: CDR1 SGHDT, CDR2 YYEEEE. CDR3 length: 14 residues.